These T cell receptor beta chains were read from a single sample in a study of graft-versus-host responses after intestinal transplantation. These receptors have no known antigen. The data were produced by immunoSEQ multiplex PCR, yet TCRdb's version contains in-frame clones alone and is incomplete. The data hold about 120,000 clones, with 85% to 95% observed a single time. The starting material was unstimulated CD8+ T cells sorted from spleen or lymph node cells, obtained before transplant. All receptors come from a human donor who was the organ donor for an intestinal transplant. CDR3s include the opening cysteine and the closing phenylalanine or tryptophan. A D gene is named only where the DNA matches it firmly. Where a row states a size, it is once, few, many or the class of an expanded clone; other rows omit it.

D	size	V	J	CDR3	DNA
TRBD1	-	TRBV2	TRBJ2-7	CASSEGQGVPYEQYF	TGTGCCAGCAGTGAGGGACAGGGAGTCCCCTACGAGCAGTACTTC
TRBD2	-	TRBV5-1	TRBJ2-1	CASSFLREARHNEQFF	TGCGCCAGCAGCTTTCTGCGGGAGGCCCGCCACAATGAGCAGTTCTTC
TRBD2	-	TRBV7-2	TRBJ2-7	CASSLAQGLAGEPHEQYF	TGTGCCAGCAGCTTAGCGCAGGGACTAGCGGGAGAGCCCCACGAGCAGTACTTC
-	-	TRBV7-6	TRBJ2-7	CASSYRDGYEQYF	TGTGCCAGCAGCTACCGGGACGGCTACGAGCAGTACTTC
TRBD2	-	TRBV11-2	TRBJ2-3	CASSPGGARADTQYF	TGTGCCAGCAGTCCCGGGGGGGCGCGGGCAGATACGCAGTATTTT
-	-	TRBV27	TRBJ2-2	CASSLGEFTGELFF	TGTGCCAGCAGTTTGGGGGAGTTCACCGGGGAGCTGTTTTTT
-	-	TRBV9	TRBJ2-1	CASSVGGSKGDEQFF	TGTGCCAGCAGCGTAGGAGGGAGTAAGGGTGATGAGCAGTTCTTC
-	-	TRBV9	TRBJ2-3	CASSATLGYTDTQYF	TGTGCCAGCAGCGCGACCTTAGGCTACACAGATACGCAGTATTTT
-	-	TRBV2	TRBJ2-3	CASVSGTVSTDTQYF	TGTGCCAGCGTGAGTGGGACGGTGAGCACAGATACGCAGTATTTT
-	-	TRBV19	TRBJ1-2	CASSIAGREYGYTF	TGTGCCAGTAGTATCGCAGGGCGAGAGTATGGCTACACCTTC
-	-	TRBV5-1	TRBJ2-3	CASSTTSTDTQYF	TGCGCCAGCAGCACCACTAGCACAGATACGCAGTATTTT
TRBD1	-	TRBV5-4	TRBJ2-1	CASSGGTALSNEQFF	TGTGCCAGCAGCGGTGGGACAGCCCTTAGCAATGAGCAGTTCTTC
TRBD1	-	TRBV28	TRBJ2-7	CASSRDSPTAIHEQYF	TGTGCCAGCAGCCGGGACAGCCCTACAGCTATCCACGAGCAGTACTTC
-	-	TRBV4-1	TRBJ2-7	CASSQRVAYEQYF	TGCGCCAGCAGCCAAAGGGTCGCCTACGAGCAGTACTTC
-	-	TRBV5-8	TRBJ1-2	CASSLGGLGYTF	TGTGCCAGCAGCTTGGGAGGGCTCGGCTACACCTTC
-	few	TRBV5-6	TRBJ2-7	CASSSTIAVYEQYF	TGTGCCAGCAGCTCGACTATAGCGGTCTACGAGCAGTACTTC
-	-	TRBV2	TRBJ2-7	CASSGDTPSYEQYF	TGTGCCAGCAGCGGGGACACCCCCTCCTACGAGCAGTACTTC
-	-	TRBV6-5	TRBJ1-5	CASNFGGGGNQPQHF	TGTGCCAGCAACTTTGGGGGGGGAGGCAATCAGCCCCAGCATTTT